This TCR beta chain was recorded in a study of blood T cell repertoires in COVID-19 (TCRdb year 2020). Study-wide context: Samples covering the acute and convalescent phases of COVID-19 were provided by collaborators in the United States, Italy and Spain. The material from the prospective study consisted of cDNA or gDNA derived from T cells, B-cell-depleted T cells, or PBMCs. The dataset comprised deeply sampled blood TCRbeta repertoires from subjects exposed to, actively infected with, or recovered from COVID-19. The repertoires were released in a freely available public database intended as a resource for research on the immune response to SARS-CoV-2. The samples were drawn from the first 160 participants of the ongoing ImmuneRACE study and from 950 to 1,500 subjects provided by 6 global collaborators. A de-identified subject ID, COVID-19 status, age in years and sex were almost always included in the sample metadata. Where HLA class I and class II types were available, the types were taken from metadata supplied by the sample provider, not from assay-based typing.

Turning to this clone: It lacks a known antigen. The record has no base qualities; no much larger clone is one base away.

Paper-wide results and their limitations: The quantity of clinical and demographic metadata differed by source and by participant and was supplied without curation.

The collaborating institutions used their own protocols to collect whole blood in K2EDTA tubes. For TCRbeta analysis, collaborator samples were shipped as frozen whole blood, as isolated PBMCs, or as DNA extracted from either sample type. TCRbeta CDR3 regions were amplified from genomic DNA by means of the immunoSEQ Assay, a bias-controlled multiplex PCR. Processing in the source paper ran as follows. Within the assay, amplification of reference gene primers was used to estimate how many nucleated cells each sample contained. To quantify the absolute abundance of each unique TCRbeta CDR3 rearrangement, sequence reads were collapsed and filtered. For each sample, productive Simpson clonality was calculated by taking the square root of Simpson's diversity index across productive rearrangements. Entries here come from immuneACCESS through TCRdb and include only in-frame sequences with V and J called. Some clones fail to appear in such tables; in the studies checked, an unresolved V gene covers under half of the shortfall, and the cause of the remainder is unknown. The V and J calls and clone size were taken over from that table, and D and trimming were inferred from the DNA. The sample table holds about 150,000 clones, of which 70% to 90% were seen once. About 2.5% of the sample is in the top ten clones.

The germline V and J ends show losses of 1 base and 4 bases respectively, and no gene match explains 8 bases of the junction. CDR1 and CDR2, looked up from the germline V gene (reference sequence), are LNHDA and SQIVND. From the cysteine through the phenylalanine, the CDR3 covers 16 amino acids. The CDR3 DNA has 48 bases and is translated from base 1. This receptor was taken from a woman in her sixties or seventies with acute or convalescent COVID-19. Sequenced: peripheral blood. The rearrangement combines TRBV19 with TRBJ2-5; 8 central nucleotides agree with TRBD2. The CDR3 reads CASSIAGGPLGETQYF. The DNA reads TGTGCCAGTAGTATAGCGGGGGGGCCTCTCGGAGAGACCCAGTACTTC.